This T cell receptor (beta chain) was sequenced during a study of T-cell memory formation after mild COVID-19. Whole-study context: Largely donor-specific TCR clusters were found. General study points: Memory sampled before infection contained some responding clones, suggesting cross-reactive memory joined. Second-wave clones reaching peak frequency on day 37 lacked confirmed SARS-CoV-2 specificity.

TCRdb recomputed calls from the 5' RACE reads with MiXCR, one row per CDR3 protein. Among 200,000 to 250,000 distinct CDR3 sequences listed, roughly a tenth were seen once. The CDR3 has 13 amino acids. V lost 7 bases and J 0 bases, leaving 10 bases between the germline ends. For this clonotype: What it recognizes is unknown.

The receptor's source is a man aged 18 to 35 who had mild COVID-19 (a few samples of this study predate the infection). Cell type and time point are not known. The sample consisted of PBMCs or a T cell subset sorted from them (not recorded which). The chain carries TRBV12-3 or TRBV12-4 and TRBJ2-7; TRBD2 might be the D (6 bases). Here the CDR3 DNA reads TGTGCCAGCACCTTTAGCGGCTCCTACGAGCAGTACTTC. This sequence encodes CASTFSGSYEQYF.